Following are 26 T cell receptor beta chains from one sample sequenced in a study of chemoradiotherapy in HPV16-positive cancers. TCRdb's table, derived via immunoSEQ multiplex PCR, lists solely in-frame clones and lacks some. The sample holds some 31,000 clones; about 91% are singletons and the top ten take 20% to 25%. The sample in question was blood, obtained from a patient who underwent chemoradiotherapy. Receptors originate from a human donor with HPV-associated anogenital cancer.

The V and J genes are TRBV14 and TRBJ2-7; TRBD1 agrees at 9 bases. With V trimmed by 4 bases and J by 5 bases, 6 bases remained unmatched. This CDR3 comprises 14 residues. The V gene's germline CDR1 is SGHDN and CDR2 FVKESK. The CDR3 loop reads CASSLGQGWDEQYF. For the CDR3, the DNA is TGTGCCAGCAGCCTAGGACAGGGGTGGGACGAGCAGTACTTC.

The DNA for the CDR3 is TGTGCTAGTGGTTTGGTGGTCAGCGGGGCCTGCTACGAGCAGTACTTC. It specifies CASGLVVSGACYEQYF. The chain uses TRBV12-5 and TRBJ2-7; 7 nucleotides agree with TRBD2. The V and J ends lost 0 bases and 3 bases, in that order; junction bases with no gene match: 8. The V gene's germline CDR1 is LGHNT and CDR2 FRNRAP. This CDR3 has 16 residues.

This chain joins TRBV7-2 and TRBJ2-7; 8 bases are shared with TRBD1. Germline V lookup: CDR1 SGHTA, CDR2 FQGNSA. J lost 3 bases, V lost 5 bases, and 9 bases had no gene match. The CDR3 contains 15 residues. The CDR3 reads CASSRGGGQGYEQYF. The CDR3, as DNA: TGTGCCAGCAGCCGTGGAGGAGGACAGGGCTACGAGCAGTACTTC.

Here the CDR3 DNA reads TGTGCCAGCAGGGACAGGGGGCGTGGGGCCAACGTCCTGACTTTC. It is translated as CASRDRGRGANVLTF. V usage is TRBV2 and J usage is TRBJ2-6, with TRBD1 identical over 11 bases. The CDR3 sequence is 15 residues long. Germline V gene lookup returns CDR1 SNHLY and CDR2 FYNNEI. Trimming removed 6 bases from V and 3 bases from J; junction bases left unmatched: 1.

In this sample, this clone turned up once. One junction end disagrees with the germline gene, perhaps due to a read error. V and J are TRBV6-1 and TRBJ2-7; 9 nucleotides match TRBD1. The CDR3 totals 15 residues. Germline V gene data show CDR1 as MNHNS and CDR2 as SASEGT. DNA of the CDR3: TGTGCCAGCAGAGAAGGACAGGGGAGCTCCTACGAGCAGTACTTC. Encoded protein: CASREGQGSSYEQYF.

This clone was seen just once. The chain has TRBV29-1 and TRBJ1-2; possible D gene TRBD1, 5 bases. CDR1 and CDR2 from the germline V gene are SQVTM and ANQGSEA. The V end lost 5 bases, the J end lost 5 bases, and 18 bases lay between the germline ends. The CDR3 has 14 amino acids. The CDR3 is CSVPAPPGPYGYTF. The CDR3 DNA reads as TGCAGCGTTCCGGCCCCCCCGGGGCCTTATGGCTACACCTTC.

The rearrangement joins TRBV30 to TRBJ1-3; D ambiguous. CDR1 is GTSNPN, CDR2 SVGIG, per germline (reference sequence). V lost 4 bases, J lost 3 bases, and 7 bases lay in between. The CDR3 runs to 12 residues. The CDR3 sequence: CAWISDGNTIYF. The CDR3 nucleotides are TGTGCCTGGATCTCTGATGGAAACACCATATATTTT.

V and J are TRBV10-2 and TRBJ1-5, with D uncertain. Germline V gene sequence: CDR1 WSHSY, CDR2 SAAADI. V lost 5 bases and J lost 0, with 8 bases in between. CDR3 length equals 14 residues. In nucleotides, the CDR3 is TGCGCCAGCAGTCACAGCAATAGCAATCAGCCCCAGCATTTT. Amino acids: CASSHSNSNQPQHF.

V and J are TRBV7-6 and TRBJ2-5; D is ambiguous. The germline gives CDR1 SGHVS, CDR2 FNYEAQ. There are 12 residues in the CDR3. V gave up 5 bases and J gave up 10 bases, with 14 bases separating them. CDR3 coding DNA: TGTGCCAGCAGCCCACTTTTGAGTCGCCAGTACTTC. Residues: CASSPLLSRQYF. The variable domain in full, completed from reference TRBV7-6 and TRBJ2-5, reads GAGVSQSPRYKVTKRGQDVALRCDPISGHVSLYWYRQALGQGPEFLTYFNYEAQQDKSGLPNDRFSAERPEGSISTLTIQRTEQRDSAMYRCASSPLLSRQYFGPGTRLLVL.

The chain joins TRBV5-1 to TRBJ2-5; D tentatively fits TRBD1 or TRBD2 (5 bases each). This CDR3 region has 15 residues. CDR1 and CDR2 from the germline V gene are SGHRS and YFSETQ. V lost 1 base and J 5 bases, leaving 15 bases between the germline ends. The CDR3, as DNA: TGCGCCAGCAGCTTGTTTCGAGGGGCCAAGGAGACCCAGTACTTC. This encodes CASSLFRGAKETQYF.

This chain uses TRBV7-3 with TRBJ2-7; 9 positions match TRBD1. The CDR3 covers 14 residues. Germline CDR1 is SGHTA and CDR2 is FQGTGA. Trimming at V came to 5 bases and at J to 6 bases, leaving 8 bases not matched to a gene. In DNA, the CDR3 is TGTGCCAGCAGCGCGACAGGGGGGACCTCCGAGCAGTACTTC. Its translation: CASSATGGTSEQYF.

This rearrangement joins TRBV28 to TRBJ2-7, with 8 bases identical to TRBD1. Germline CDR1 MDHEN, CDR2 SYDVKM. With V trimmed by 4 bases and J by 2 bases, 13 bases remained unmatched. The CDR3 is 17 residues long. CDR3 in amino acids: CASSSLIGQGITYEQYF. DNA of the CDR3: TGTGCCAGCAGTTCCCTCATTGGACAGGGTATTACCTACGAGCAGTACTTC.

The chain combines TRBV15 with TRBJ2-1, with a weak D call TRBD2 (5 bases). The CDR3 runs to 16 residues. V was trimmed by 0 bases and J by 2 bases, leaving 11 bases between them. Germline loops: CDR1 LNHNV, CDR2 YYDKDF (reference sequence). Written as DNA, the CDR3 is TGTGCCACCAGCAGAGATACTAGTGCCACCTACAATGAGCAGTTCTTC. Its protein is CATSRDTSATYNEQFF.

The rearrangement joins TRBV6-6 to TRBJ1-3, with D tentatively TRBD1 (6 bases). Deletions cut 6 bases from V and 4 bases from J, with 19 bases between. The CDR3 covers 16 residues. From germline, CDR1 is MNHNY and CDR2 SVGAGI (reference sequence). The CDR3, as DNA: TGTGCCAGCAGCCCATTTACGGGGGCGCGGGGAAACACCATATATTTT. The encoded protein is CASSPFTGARGNTIYF.

The chain carries TRBV5-6 and TRBJ1-2; no firm D call. Per the germline V gene, CDR1 is SGHDT and CDR2 is YYEEEE. The CDR3 has 11 amino acids. The germline V and J ends were trimmed by 4 bases and 5 bases, with 6 bases remaining between them. As DNA, the CDR3 is TGTGCCAGCAGCGCCTTATATGGCTACACCTTC. This encodes CASSALYGYTF.

V gene TRBV7-9 combines with J gene TRBJ1-6; D is perhaps TRBD1 (5 bases). V lost 5 bases to trimming and J lost 15 bases, with 14 bases between them. CDR3 length equals 12 residues. The germline gives CDR1 SEHNR, CDR2 FQNEAQ (reference sequence). The CDR3 bases are TGTGCCAGCAGCAACCGAATGGGACTCCTCCACTTT. This encodes CASSNRMGLLHF.

In nucleotides, the CDR3 is TGTGCCAGCAGCTTATTGGGACAGGGAGGCACAGATACGCAGTATTTT. Amino acid sequence: CASSLLGQGGTDTQYF. The gene calls are TRBV7-9 and TRBJ2-3, with 9 bases matching TRBD1. The germline gives CDR1 SEHNR, CDR2 FQNEAQ (reference sequence). The CDR3 has 16 residues. The J segment lost 1 base and the V segment lost 2 bases, leaving 4 bases of the junction unmatched.

This clone was observed once. The chain joins TRBV30 to TRBJ1-3, with D hard to call. Germline CDR1 is GTSNPN and CDR2 is SVGIG (reference sequence). V lost 7 bases and J 7 bases, leaving 8 bases between the germline ends. This CDR3 has 10 residues. The CDR3 reads CASLGNTIYF. The CDR3 DNA follows: TGTGCCTCCCTGGGGAACACCATATATTTT.

V is TRBV18 and J is TRBJ1-2, with D possibly matching TRBD1 (6 bases). V was shortened by 3 bases and J by 1 base, with 9 bases between the two germline ends. CDR3 length equals 14 residues. The germline V gene encodes CDR1 KGHSH and CDR2 LQKENI. CDR3 protein: CASSPGGVNYGYTF. The CDR3 DNA sequence: TGTGCCAGCTCACCTGGGGGCGTTAACTATGGCTACACCTTC.

The V gene is TRBV4-1, the J gene TRBJ2-3; no reliable D call. This CDR3 has 17 residues. Germline loops: CDR1 MGHRA, CDR2 YSYEKL. V gave up 0 bases and J gave up 2 bases, with 15 bases separating them. The CDR3 region has the DNA TGCGCCAGCAGCCAAGACCCAGCGCATAGGACCACAGATACGCAGTATTTT. Its protein product is CASSQDPAHRTTDTQYF.

V and J are TRBV5-6 and TRBJ1-2; D is uncertain. With 2 bases removed from V and 4 bases from J, the gap between germline ends came to 9 bases. The CDR3 covers 13 residues. CDR1 is SGHDT, CDR2 YYEEEE, per germline. CDR3 DNA sequence: TGTGCCAGCAGCTTTAAGGGTGGCTATGGCTACACCTTC. Translated: CASSFKGGYGYTF.

This clone was recorded only once. The rearrangement links TRBV7-9 to TRBJ2-7; tentatively, D is TRBD2 (5 bases). Deletions cut 5 bases from V and 1 base from J, with 12 bases between. Germline V gene data show CDR1 as SEHNR and CDR2 as FQNEAQ (reference sequence). The CDR3 runs to 14 residues. CDR3 nucleotide sequence: TGTGCCAGCAGCCGGCTCGGGATTTCCTACGAGCAGTACTTC. Amino acids: CASSRLGISYEQYF.

This rearrangement joins TRBV5-1 to TRBJ2-1, with 8 bases that match TRBD1. The CDR3 has 16 residues. The ends lost 3 bases at V and 4 bases at J; junction bases unmatched: 9. Germline CDR1 is SGHRS and CDR2 is YFSETQ. The CDR3 DNA is TGCGCCAGCAGCTCGGTGACAGGGGCGGGGTACAATGAGCAGTTCTTC. Residues: CASSSVTGAGYNEQFF.

The chain has TRBV2 and TRBJ1-2, with 8 bases lining up with TRBD1. The V segment lost 5 bases and the J segment 7 bases; nucleotides outside the gene matches: 6. Germline CDR1 reads SNHLY; CDR2 reads FYNNEI. The CDR3 covers 13 residues. The CDR3 loop reads CASSRQGAPGYTF. CDR3 in DNA: TGTGCCAGCAGTAGGCAGGGGGCGCCTGGCTACACCTTC.

V and J are TRBV10-3 and TRBJ2-7; D is perhaps TRBD2 (7 bases). This CDR3 is built from 16 residues. CDR1 and CDR2 from the germline V gene are ENHRY and SYGVKD. The V gene lost 2 bases and the J gene lost 3 bases, with 17 bases spanning the gap. In DNA, the CDR3 is TGTGCCATCAGTGAGCCCTTCGGAAGGGGGGGCTACGAGCAGTACTTC. Translated, it gives CAISEPFGRGGYEQYF.

The chain is built from TRBV7-9 and TRBJ1-4, with TRBD1 identical over 7 bases. Germline-derived CDR1 and CDR2 are SEHNR and FQNEAQ (reference sequence). J lost 3 bases, V lost 5 bases, and 6 bases had no gene match. The CDR3 contains 15 residues. CDR3 sequence (DNA): TGTGCCAGCAGCCGACAGGGACAGCCTAATGAAAAACTGTTTTTT. Residues: CASSRQGQPNEKLFF.